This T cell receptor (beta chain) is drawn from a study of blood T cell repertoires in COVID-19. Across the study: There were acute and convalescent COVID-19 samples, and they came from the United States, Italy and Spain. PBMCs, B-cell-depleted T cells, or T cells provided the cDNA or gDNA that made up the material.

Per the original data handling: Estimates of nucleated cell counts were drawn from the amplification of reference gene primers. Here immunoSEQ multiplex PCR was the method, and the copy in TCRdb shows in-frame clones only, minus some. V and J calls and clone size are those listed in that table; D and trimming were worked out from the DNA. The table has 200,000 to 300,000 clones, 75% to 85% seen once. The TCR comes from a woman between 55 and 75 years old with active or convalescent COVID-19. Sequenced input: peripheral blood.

CDR3 in DNA: TGCGCCAGCAGACCCAGGGATCAGCCCCAGCATTTT. Its translation is CASRPRDQPQHF. V is TRBV10-1 and J is TRBJ1-5; a weak D match, TRBD1 (5 bases). Germline CDR1 is WNHNN and CDR2 is SYGVQD (reference sequence). This CDR3 contains 12 residues. V lost 6 bases, J lost 5 bases, and 8 bases lay in between.